This T cell receptor beta chain was captured in a study of blood T cell repertoires in COVID-19. As processed by the authors: Amplified reference gene primers provided the basis for estimating nucleated cell counts. Measured with immunoSEQ multiplex PCR; TCRdb has only the in-frame clones, and not every one. Clone size and V and J calls were adopted from that table, with D and trimming inferred from the DNA. Seen here are about 52,000 clones, roughly 84% observed once, and the top ten hold 15%. The source material was peripheral blood. The sequence derives from a human donor with active COVID-19. The donor label of this sample is uncertain.

The CDR3, as DNA: TGTGCCAGCAGCGCCCTTTATAGCGGGGGGAGAGGGACAGATACGCAGTATTTT. Protein product: CASSALYSGGRGTDTQYF. The chain employs TRBV9 and TRBJ2-3, with 10 bases matching TRBD2. After removal of 3 bases from V and 3 bases from J, the junction contained 13 bases not matched to a gene. CDR1 and CDR2 (germline): SGDLS, YYNGEE. The CDR3 is 18 residues long.